The entry below describes one T cell receptor (beta chain). Antigen specificity is unknown. This entry belongs to a study of T cell responses to AZD1222 COVID-19 vaccine. Profiling relied on immunoSEQ multiplex PCR, and the TCRdb table lists in-frame clones only, not all of them. The sample has about 150,000 clones, over 80% seen once. Findings and limits, study-wide: Donors were largely white British and mainly female; clonal diversity was possibly underestimated. Spike regions recognized by vaccine-associated CD4 TCRs spanned the protein, led by 160-218 and 743-854. Repertoires in all cases were sampled only once the peak T cell response had passed.

Recipients boosted at about 4 weeks or about 12 weeks are pooled. The TCR originated in an adult who received the AZD1222 COVID-19 vaccine. This material consisted of peripheral blood, taken 28 days after the second AZD1222 dose.

The CDR3 loop reads CSHRGQGNSLAKETQYF. CDR3 in DNA: TGCAGCCATAGGGGACAGGGGAACAGTCTAGCGAAAGAGACCCAGTACTTC. The chain uses TRBV29-1 and TRBJ2-5, with TRBD1 identical over 10 bases. With V trimmed by 8 bases and J by 3 bases, 18 bases remained unmatched. CDR3 size: 17 residues. From germline, CDR1 is SQVTM and CDR2 ANQGSEA.